What follows is one T cell receptor beta chain and its context. Per the study methods: Nucleated cell counts were estimated from reference gene primer amplification. Data came from immunoSEQ multiplex PCR; TCRdb stores just in-frame clones and leaves some out. V, J and clone size are those of that table, while D and trimming were read from the DNA. The sample holds about 270,000 clones, 88% seen once. Germline assignment: CDR1 SGDLS and CDR2 YYNGEE. The CDR3 is 14 residues long. V was clipped by 3 bases and J by 3 bases; unmatched bases: 3. This sample stems from a study of blood T cell repertoires in COVID-19. Study as a whole: Acute and convalescent COVID-19 specimens originated in the United States, Italy and Spain. From T cells, B-cell-depleted T cells, or PBMCs came the material, which was cDNA or gDNA.

The clonotype comes from a man in his 60s who had recovered from COVID-19. The chain uses TRBV9 and TRBJ2-3, with 8 positions matching TRBD1. The source material was peripheral blood. CDR3 coding DNA: TGTGCCAGCAGCGCCTGGACAGGGACAGATACGCAGTATTTT. This gives the protein CASSAWTGTDTQYF.